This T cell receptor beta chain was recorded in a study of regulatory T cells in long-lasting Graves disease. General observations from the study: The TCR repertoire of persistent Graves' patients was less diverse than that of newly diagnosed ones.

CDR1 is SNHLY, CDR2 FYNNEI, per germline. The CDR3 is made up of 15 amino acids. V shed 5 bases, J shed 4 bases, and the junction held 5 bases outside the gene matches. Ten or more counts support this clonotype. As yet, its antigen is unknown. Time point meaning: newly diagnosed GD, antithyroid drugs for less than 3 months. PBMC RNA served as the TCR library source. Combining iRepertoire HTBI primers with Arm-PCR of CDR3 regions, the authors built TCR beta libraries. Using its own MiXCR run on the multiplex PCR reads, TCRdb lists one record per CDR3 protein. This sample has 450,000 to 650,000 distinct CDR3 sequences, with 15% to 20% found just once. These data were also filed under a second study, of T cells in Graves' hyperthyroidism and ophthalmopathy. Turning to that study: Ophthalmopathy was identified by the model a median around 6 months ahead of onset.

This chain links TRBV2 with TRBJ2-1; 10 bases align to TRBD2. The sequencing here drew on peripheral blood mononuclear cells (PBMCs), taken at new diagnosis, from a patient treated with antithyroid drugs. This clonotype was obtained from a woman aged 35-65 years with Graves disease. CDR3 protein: CASSQTSGVYNEQFF. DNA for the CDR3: TGTGCCAGCAGTCAAACTAGCGGGGTGTACAATGAGCAGTTCTTC.